Described below is a single T cell receptor (beta chain) sequence and its context. This entry is derived from a study of Graves' ophthalmopathy and Graves' hyperthyroidism. CDR3 length equals 16 residues. Germline CDR1 reads KGHDR; CDR2 reads SFDVKD. Investigators amplified TCR beta CDR3 regions from RNA transcripts. RT-PCR in the first round used HTBI primers; a second-round multiplex PCR followed. TCRdb recomputed calls from the multiplex PCR reads with MiXCR, one row per CDR3 protein. The table has hundreds of thousands of distinct CDR3 sequences, roughly 41% seen once; the top ten hold 35% to 55%.

The sample taken for sequencing was peripheral blood. The receptor was isolated from an adult man with Graves' ophthalmopathy. This chain links TRBV24-1 with TRBJ2-5; the match to TRBD1 covers 9 bases. The J call may be incorrect, as the DNA end agrees better with TRBJ2-1. For the CDR3, the DNA is TGTGCCACCAGTGATCGCGGGACAGGGAGGGACAATGAGCAGTTCTTC. The encoded protein is CATSDRGTGRDNEQFF.